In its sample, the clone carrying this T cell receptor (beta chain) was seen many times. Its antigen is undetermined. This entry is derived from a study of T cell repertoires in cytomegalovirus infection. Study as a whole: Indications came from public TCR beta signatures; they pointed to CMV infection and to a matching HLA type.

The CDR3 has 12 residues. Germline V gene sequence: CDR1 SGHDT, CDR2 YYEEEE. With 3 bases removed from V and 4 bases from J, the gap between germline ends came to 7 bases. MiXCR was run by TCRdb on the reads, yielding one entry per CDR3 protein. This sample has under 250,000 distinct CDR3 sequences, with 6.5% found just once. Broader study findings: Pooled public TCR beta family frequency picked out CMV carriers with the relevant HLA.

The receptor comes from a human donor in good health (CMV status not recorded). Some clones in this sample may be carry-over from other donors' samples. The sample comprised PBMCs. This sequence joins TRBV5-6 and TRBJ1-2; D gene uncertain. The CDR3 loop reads CASSSGPYGYTF. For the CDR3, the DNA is TGTGCCAGCAGCTCGGGCCCCTATGGCTACACCTTC.